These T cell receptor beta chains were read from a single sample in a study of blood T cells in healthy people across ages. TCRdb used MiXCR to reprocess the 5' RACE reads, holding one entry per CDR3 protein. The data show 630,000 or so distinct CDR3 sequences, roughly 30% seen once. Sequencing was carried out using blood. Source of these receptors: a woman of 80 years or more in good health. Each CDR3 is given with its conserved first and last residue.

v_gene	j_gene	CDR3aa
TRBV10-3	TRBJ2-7	CAISEIVQGALEQYF
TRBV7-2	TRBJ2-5	CASSLVPSVQETQYF
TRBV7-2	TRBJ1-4	CASSLSGQTYEKLFF
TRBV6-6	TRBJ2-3	CASGSVDMQYF
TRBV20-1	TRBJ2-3	CSASSASGPGTDTQYF
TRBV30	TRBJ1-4	CACRRTTNEKLFF
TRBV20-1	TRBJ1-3	CSARQAGNTIYF
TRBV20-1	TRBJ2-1	CSARSPSGGAGLSYNEQFF
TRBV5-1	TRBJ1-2	CASSFNRDRAPNYGYTF
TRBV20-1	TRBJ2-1	CSARRDGDEQFF